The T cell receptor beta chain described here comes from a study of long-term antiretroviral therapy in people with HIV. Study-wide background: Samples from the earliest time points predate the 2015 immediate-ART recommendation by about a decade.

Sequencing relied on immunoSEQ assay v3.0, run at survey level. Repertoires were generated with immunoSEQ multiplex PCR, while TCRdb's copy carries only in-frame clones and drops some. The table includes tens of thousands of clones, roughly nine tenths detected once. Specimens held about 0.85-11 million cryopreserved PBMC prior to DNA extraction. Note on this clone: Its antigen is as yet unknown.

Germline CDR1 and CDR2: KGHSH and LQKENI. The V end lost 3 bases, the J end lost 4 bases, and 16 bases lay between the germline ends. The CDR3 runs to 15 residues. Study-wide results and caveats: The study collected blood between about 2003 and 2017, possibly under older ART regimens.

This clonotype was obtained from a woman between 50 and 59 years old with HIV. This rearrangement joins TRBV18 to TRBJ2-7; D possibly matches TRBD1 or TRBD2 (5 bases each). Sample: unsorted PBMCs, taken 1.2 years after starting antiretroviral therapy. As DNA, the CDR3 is TGTGCCAGCTCACCCCCGGGACGCTCCGGATACGAGCAGTACTTC. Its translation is CASSPPGRSGYEQYF.